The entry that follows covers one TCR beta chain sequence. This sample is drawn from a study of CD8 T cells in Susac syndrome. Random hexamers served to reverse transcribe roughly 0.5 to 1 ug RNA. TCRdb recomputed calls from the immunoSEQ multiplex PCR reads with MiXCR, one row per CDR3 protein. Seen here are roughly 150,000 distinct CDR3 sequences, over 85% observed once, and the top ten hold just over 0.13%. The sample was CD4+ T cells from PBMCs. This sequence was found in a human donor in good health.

The CDR3 DNA reads as TGTGCCATCCGGGAGGGCGGATTCACCGGGGAGCTGTTTTTT. It codes for CAIREGGFTGELFF. The chain couples TRBV10-3 to TRBJ2-2; 8 nucleotides align to TRBD2. Germline-derived CDR1 and CDR2 are ENHRY and SYGVKD. CDR3 length: 14 amino acids. J gave up 4 bases and V 8 bases, and 6 bases lay outside the gene matches.